The present T cell receptor (beta chain) was sequenced within a study of CD8 T cells in ankylosing spondylitis. Study outcomes and limitations: Disease-linked clones reportedly concentrated significantly in matched ankylosing spondylitis synovial fluid. The authors found the disease-linked clones to be CD8+ and relatively rare in peripheral blood. Blood of patients with ankylosing spondylitis appeared to be characterized by a TCR beta motif of eight highly homologous variants.

In making TCR beta libraries, quantitative 5'-RACE with molecular barcodes was used. TCRdb passed the 5' RACE reads through MiXCR, listing each CDR3 protein once. Of 7,000 or so distinct CDR3 sequences in the sample, roughly 2.9% are singletons; the top ten hold around 38%. This clonotype showed up many times. The antigen is undetermined. Sequenced material: blood, either unsorted or a sorted T cell fraction (not recorded which). This TCR derives from a female donor with ankylosing spondylitis or in good health (not recorded which).

The CDR3 sequence is CASSPTTGLSPYEQYF. In DNA form, the CDR3 reads TGTGCCAGCAGCCCGACAACAGGGTTGTCCCCCTACGAGCAGTACTTC. J is TRBJ2-7 and V is TRBV9; a possible D gene is TRBD1 (6 bases). Germline assignment: CDR1 SGDLS and CDR2 YYNGEE. Between the trimmed V and J ends, which lost 4 bases and 2 bases, there was a span of 19 bases. The CDR3 has 16 residues. Full variable domain (missing parts from reference TRBV9 and TRBJ2-7): DSGVTQTPKHLITATGQRVTLRCSPRSGDLSVYWYQQSLDQGLQFLIQYYNGEERAKGNILERFSAQQFPDLHSELNLSSLELGDSALYFCASSPTTGLSPYEQYFGPGTRLTVT.